The 3 T cell receptor beta chains presented below share a single source sample, sequenced in a study of T cells in Graves' hyperthyroidism and ophthalmopathy. Amplified regions were TCR beta CDR3 sequences from RNA transcripts. First-round RT-PCR of the TCR CDR3 relied on the HTBI primer set. TCRdb re-analysed the multiplex PCR reads in MiXCR, keeping a single row per CDR3 protein. The data show roughly 570,000 distinct CDR3 sequences, roughly 14% seen once. The source material was blood. The receptors derive from a woman aged 30 to 39 with Graves' hyperthyroidism.

About this clonotype itself: This could be a read error, since a much larger clone is one nucleotide away. The chain employs TRBV6-2 or TRBV6-3 and TRBJ2-3; possibly TRBD2 for D (6 bases). Germline CDR1 reads MNHEY; CDR2 reads SVGEGT. This CDR3 is built from 17 residues. This CDR3 reads CASSSGTAGSSTDMQYF. CDR3 nucleotides: TGTGCCAGCAGCTCAGGGACTGCCGGTAGTAGCACAGATATGCAGTATTTT.

This clonotype turned up a few times. The V call is TRBV5-5, the J call TRBJ1-1, with TRBD1 matching 8 bases. The CDR3 has 15 amino acids. CDR1 and CDR2 from the germline V gene are SGHKS and YYEKEE (reference sequence). Germline trimming cut 3 bases from V and 1 base from J; bases unmatched to any gene: 5. The CDR3 bases are TGTGCCAGCAGCTGGGGACAGGCCTCGAACACTGAAGCTTTCTTT. Translation: CASSWGQASNTEAFF.

Of note for this clonotype: An end of the junction differs from the germline gene, which may be a read error. The chain couples TRBV6-1 to TRBJ2-3; maybe TRBD1 (6 bases). Germline lookup yields CDR1 MNHNS and CDR2 SASEGT. The CDR3 loop spans 13 amino acids. CDR3 region: CGSTGRGTDTQYF. The CDR3 bases are TGTGGCAGCACAGGGCGGGGCACAGATACGCAGTATTTT.